Listed here is a single TCR beta chain. What it recognizes is unknown. The data were taken from a study of PD-L1 blockade in urothelial cancer. Findings and caveats of the study: Those with durable benefit had larger increases in tumor-associated blood clones at 3 weeks.

The CDR3 runs to 17 residues. Trimming pared 4 bases from V and 0 bases from J, leaving 19 bases between. Germline V gene lookup returns CDR1 MNHEY and CDR2 SMNVEV (reference sequence). PCRs each included synthetic TCR analog templates spiked in. Using immunoSEQ multiplex PCR, the repertoire was profiled, and TCRdb retains in-frame clones only, with some absent. This table has tens of thousands of clones, 75% to 90% appearing once. Specified time point: pretreatment peripheral blood. Metastatic or locally advanced urothelial carcinoma was present in the patients. This receptor was obtained from an older man with urothelial cancer. The chain uses TRBV27 and TRBJ2-7; D is unresolved. Sequencing used PBMCs, obtained around atezolizumab (anti-PD-L1) treatment. In DNA, the CDR3 is TGTGCCAGCAGTTCCCTATCTTCAGGAAAGTTCTCCTACGAGCAGTACTTC. The encoded protein is CASSSLSSGKFSYEQYF.